This record concerns one T cell receptor beta chain sequence. Antigen: not known. The junction departs from germline at one end; a sequencing error may be responsible. Unique-molecular-identifier-tagged TCR beta cDNA libraries were used. A single record per CDR3 protein comes from TCRdb applying MiXCR to the PCR reads. The data show roughly 670,000 distinct CDR3 sequences, approximately 60% seen once. These data come from a study of post-analysis software for immune sequencing data. Study results and limitations: Patients had higher frequencies than controls of about 5 TRBV segments, including TRBV5-6, TRBV5-1 and TRBV20-1. Multiple sclerosis patients showed significantly lower normalized Chao1 diversity than controls did.

The CDR3 covers 14 residues. Germline lookup yields CDR1 DFQATT and CDR2 SNEGSKA (reference sequence). The receptor's source is a girl aged 2 to 10 with multiple sclerosis. The chain couples TRBV20-1 to TRBJ2-3, with D possibly matching TRBD2 (5 bases). Material: blood. This CDR3 is CSTSLSPSTDTQYF. The DNA for the CDR3 is TGCAGTACTAGTCTGTCCCCTAGCACAGATACGCAGTATTTT.